The subject of this entry is one T cell receptor beta chain. The record originates from a study of blood T cell repertoires in COVID-19. About the study: Sample material is recorded as cDNA or gDNA derived from T cells, B-cell-depleted T cells, or PBMCs.

The CDR3 covers 17 residues. Germline V gene sequence: CDR1 MNHEY, CDR2 SVGEGT. J lost 8 bases, V lost 0 bases, and 13 bases had no gene match. Produced via immunoSEQ multiplex PCR; TCRdb's table is partial and in-frame only. The sample gives fewer than 500,000 clones, 70% to 90% of which show up once; 1% to 1.5% is in the top ten. The clonotype originates from a man in his thirties or forties who had recovered from COVID-19. The chain carries TRBV6-2 or TRBV6-3 and TRBJ1-1; 9 bases are a match to TRBD1. Sequencing was performed on PBMCs or T cells enriched from blood (not recorded which). CDR3 bases: TGTGCCAGCAGTTACTCGTTCGTTAACAGTGGGACAGGGGAAGCTTTCTTT. It encodes CASSYSFVNSGTGEAFF.